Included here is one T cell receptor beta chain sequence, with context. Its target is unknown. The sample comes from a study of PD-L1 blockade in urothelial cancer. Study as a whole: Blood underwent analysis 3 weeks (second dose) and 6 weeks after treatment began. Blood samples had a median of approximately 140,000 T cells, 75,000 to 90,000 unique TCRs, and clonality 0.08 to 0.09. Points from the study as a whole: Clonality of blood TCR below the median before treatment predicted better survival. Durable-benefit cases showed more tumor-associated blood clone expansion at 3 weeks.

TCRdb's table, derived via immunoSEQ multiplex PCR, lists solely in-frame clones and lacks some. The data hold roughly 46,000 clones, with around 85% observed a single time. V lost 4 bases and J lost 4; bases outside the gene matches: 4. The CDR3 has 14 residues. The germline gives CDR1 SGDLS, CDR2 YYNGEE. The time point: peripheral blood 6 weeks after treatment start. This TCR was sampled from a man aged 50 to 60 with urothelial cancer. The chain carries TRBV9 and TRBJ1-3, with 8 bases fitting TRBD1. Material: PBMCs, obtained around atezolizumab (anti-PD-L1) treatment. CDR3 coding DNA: TGTGCCAGCAGCCAGGGGGCATCGGGAAACACCATATATTTT. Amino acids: CASSQGASGNTIYF. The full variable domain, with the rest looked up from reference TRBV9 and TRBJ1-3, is DSGVTQTPKHLITATGQRVTLRCSPRSGDLSVYWYQQSLDQGLQFLIQYYNGEERAKGNILERFSAQQFPDLHSELNLSSLELGDSALYFCASSQGASGNTIYFGEGSWLTVV.